Shown below are 15 T cell receptor beta chains from a single sample sequenced in a study of cytomegalovirus exposure and HLA in healthy donors. Primers: 60 Vbeta forward and 13 Jbeta reverse. Clones were read by immunoSEQ multiplex PCR, and TCRdb kept only the in-frame ones, dropping some. The sample lists 150,000 to 200,000 clones, about 85% occurring once. Sequencing was done on a sample of PBMCs. These receptors were collected from a woman in her forties or fifties in good health and CMV-seronegative.

The chain joins TRBV27 to TRBJ2-1; weak D call: TRBD1 (7 bases). V was trimmed by 0 bases and J by 10 bases, leaving 16 bases between them. Germline CDR1 and CDR2: MNHEY and SMNVEV (reference sequence). The CDR3 extends over 15 amino acids. The CDR3 region has the DNA TGTGCCAGCAGTTTATCGCCAGGGGGGCGGCGAGAGCAGTTCTTC. Its protein is CASSLSPGGRREQFF.

The J gene is TRBJ2-3, the V gene TRBV4-1; no clear D. CDR1 is MGHRA and CDR2 is YSYEKL in the germline V gene. The CDR3 runs 13 residues. V lost 1 base and J 5 bases, leaving 7 bases between the germline ends. The CDR3, as DNA: TGCGCCAGCAGCCAAGGCCCAGGAGATACGCAGTATTTT. It specifies CASSQGPGDTQYF.

The rearrangement joins TRBV6-5 to TRBJ1-1; 7 nucleotides agree with TRBD1. Per the germline V gene, CDR1 is MNHEY and CDR2 is SVGAGI. The CDR3 covers 13 residues. J was trimmed by 6 bases and V by 4 bases; bases with no gene match: 5. CDR3: CASSLQGTSEAFF. CDR3 in DNA: TGTGCCAGCAGTTTACAGGGGACTTCTGAAGCTTTCTTT.

J is TRBJ1-3 and V is TRBV9, with D tentatively TRBD1 (5 bases). This CDR3 has 15 amino acids. Germline V gene data show CDR1 as SGDLS and CDR2 as YYNGEE. The V end lost 3 bases, the J end lost 8 bases, and 18 bases lay between the germline ends. CDR3 sequence reads: CASSEGARLSDTIYF. The CDR3 nucleotides read TGTGCCAGCAGCGAAGGGGCCCGCTTATCCGACACCATATATTTT.

V is TRBV18 and J is TRBJ2-1, with 10 positions matching TRBD2. The CDR3 totals 15 residues. Trimming cost V 2 bases and J 6 bases; bases outside gene matches: 4. CDR1 and CDR2 (germline): KGHSH, LQKENI. CDR3 sequence (DNA): TGTGCCAGCTCACCAGGGCTAGCGGGAGCCAATGAGCAGTTCTTC. Amino acids: CASSPGLAGANEQFF. The full variable domain, completed using reference TRBV18 and TRBJ2-1, is NAGVMQNPRHLVRRRGQEARLRCSPMKGHSHVYWYRQLPEEGLKFMVYLQKENIIDESGMPKERFSAEFPKEGPSILRIQQVVRGDSAAYFCASSPGLAGANEQFFGPGTRLTVL.

This clone was detected only once. V usage is TRBV6-6 and J usage is TRBJ1-5, with D perhaps TRBD1 (6 bases). The germline V gene encodes CDR1 MNHNY and CDR2 SVGAGI (reference sequence). Trimming removed 7 bases at V and 6 bases at J, with 19 bases between. This CDR3 has 15 residues. The CDR3 DNA reads as TGTGCCAGCAAGGACAGTTTGCTTAATGGTCAGCCCCAGCATTTT. Protein: CASKDSLLNGQPQHF.

The V gene is TRBV19, the J gene TRBJ1-1; 7 bases fit TRBD1. V dropped 5 bases and J dropped 10; count of bases not matched to a gene: 13. Per the germline V gene, CDR1 is LNHDA and CDR2 is SQIVND (reference sequence). The CDR3 totals 14 residues. CDR3 protein: CASSPSTGFRLAFF. CDR3 nucleotides: TGTGCCAGTAGTCCGTCGACAGGGTTTCGATTAGCTTTCTTT.

The chain couples TRBV19 to TRBJ1-1, with a weak D call TRBD1 (6 bases). The germline V gene encodes CDR1 LNHDA and CDR2 SQIVND (reference sequence). CDR3 length equals 18 residues. Trimming removed 3 bases from V and 3 bases from J, with 23 bases in between. CDR3: CASSMSFGMGAGDTEAFF. As DNA, the CDR3 is TGTGCCAGTAGTATGAGTTTCGGGATGGGGGCGGGGGACACTGAAGCTTTCTTT.

The chain links TRBV7-9 to TRBJ1-3, with D uncertain. V dropped 5 bases and J dropped 4 bases, with 15 bases sitting between them. Germline CDR1 and CDR2: SEHNR and FQNEAQ (reference sequence). This CDR3 contains 15 residues. Here the CDR3 reads CASSPKIRVGNTIYF. In DNA, the CDR3 is TGTGCCAGCAGCCCGAAAATTCGGGTGGGAAACACCATATATTTT.

The rearrangement links TRBV28 to TRBJ1-5; tentative D call: TRBD1 (6 bases). The CDR3 runs to 13 residues. V gave up 6 bases and J gave up 7 bases, with 13 bases separating them. Germline assignment: CDR1 MDHEN and CDR2 SYDVKM. DNA of the CDR3: TGTGCCAGCAGCTCAATTGGGGGCCAGCCCCAGCATTTT. It translates to CASSSIGGQPQHF.

This sequence joins TRBV10-3 and TRBJ1-3; 9 bases line up with TRBD1. V trimming: 0 bases; J trimming: 3 bases; junction bases outside the gene matches: 9. The CDR3 spans 18 residues. CDR1 and CDR2 (germline): ENHRY, SYGVKD. The CDR3 loop is CAISESGRDRVYGNTIYF. The CDR3 DNA follows: TGTGCCATCAGTGAGTCAGGCCGGGACAGGGTCTATGGAAACACCATATATTTT.

This clone was observed a few times. CDR3 sequence: CASSSWTGPGYGYTF. The CDR3 DNA reads TGCGCCAGCAGCTCATGGACAGGGCCGGGCTATGGCTACACCTTC. The chain employs TRBV5-1 and TRBJ1-2, with 8 bases that match TRBD1. CDR1 and CDR2 (germline): SGHRS, YFSETQ. The trim removed 3 bases at V and 4 bases at J, leaving 8 bases unmatched. The CDR3 consists of 15 residues. Full variable domain (missing parts from reference TRBV5-1 and TRBJ1-2): KAGVTQTPRYLIKTRGQQVTLSCSPISGHRSVSWYQQTPGQGLQFLFEYFSETQRNKGNFPGRFSGRQFSNSRSEMNVSTLELGDSALYLCASSSWTGPGYGYTFGSGTRLTVV.

DNA for the CDR3: TGTGCCAGCAGCTCCCCGGTAGGACTTAGCGGGGTTCCCTACAATGAGCAGTTCTTC. Protein sequence: CASSSPVGLSGVPYNEQFF. The chain joins TRBV5-5 to TRBJ2-1; 8 bases line up with TRBD2. Germline V gene sequence: CDR1 SGHKS, CDR2 YYEKEE (reference sequence). This CDR3 is 19 amino acids long. The V gene end was trimmed by 3 bases and the J gene end by 2 bases; junction bases not matched to a gene: 16.

The chain has TRBV29-1 and TRBJ2-5; 12 positions agree with TRBD2. The ends lost 5 bases at V and 2 bases at J; junction bases unmatched: 15. The CDR3 length is 18 residues. Germline loops: CDR1 SQVTM, CDR2 ANQGSEA. DNA for the CDR3: TGCAGCGTTAAATATCGACTAGCGGGAGAGCAGGGGCAAGAGACCCAGTACTTC. Its protein is CSVKYRLAGEQGQETQYF.

The chain joins TRBV6-5 to TRBJ1-1, with D tentatively TRBD1 (6 bases). The CDR3 has 15 amino acids. CDR1 and CDR2 (germline): MNHEY, SVGAGI. V was shortened by 3 bases and J by 4 bases, with 15 bases between the two germline ends. In nucleotides, the CDR3 is TGTGCCAGCAGTTATAGGGGGGGCGGGAGCACTGAAGCTTTCTTT. This codes for CASSYRGGGSTEAFF.